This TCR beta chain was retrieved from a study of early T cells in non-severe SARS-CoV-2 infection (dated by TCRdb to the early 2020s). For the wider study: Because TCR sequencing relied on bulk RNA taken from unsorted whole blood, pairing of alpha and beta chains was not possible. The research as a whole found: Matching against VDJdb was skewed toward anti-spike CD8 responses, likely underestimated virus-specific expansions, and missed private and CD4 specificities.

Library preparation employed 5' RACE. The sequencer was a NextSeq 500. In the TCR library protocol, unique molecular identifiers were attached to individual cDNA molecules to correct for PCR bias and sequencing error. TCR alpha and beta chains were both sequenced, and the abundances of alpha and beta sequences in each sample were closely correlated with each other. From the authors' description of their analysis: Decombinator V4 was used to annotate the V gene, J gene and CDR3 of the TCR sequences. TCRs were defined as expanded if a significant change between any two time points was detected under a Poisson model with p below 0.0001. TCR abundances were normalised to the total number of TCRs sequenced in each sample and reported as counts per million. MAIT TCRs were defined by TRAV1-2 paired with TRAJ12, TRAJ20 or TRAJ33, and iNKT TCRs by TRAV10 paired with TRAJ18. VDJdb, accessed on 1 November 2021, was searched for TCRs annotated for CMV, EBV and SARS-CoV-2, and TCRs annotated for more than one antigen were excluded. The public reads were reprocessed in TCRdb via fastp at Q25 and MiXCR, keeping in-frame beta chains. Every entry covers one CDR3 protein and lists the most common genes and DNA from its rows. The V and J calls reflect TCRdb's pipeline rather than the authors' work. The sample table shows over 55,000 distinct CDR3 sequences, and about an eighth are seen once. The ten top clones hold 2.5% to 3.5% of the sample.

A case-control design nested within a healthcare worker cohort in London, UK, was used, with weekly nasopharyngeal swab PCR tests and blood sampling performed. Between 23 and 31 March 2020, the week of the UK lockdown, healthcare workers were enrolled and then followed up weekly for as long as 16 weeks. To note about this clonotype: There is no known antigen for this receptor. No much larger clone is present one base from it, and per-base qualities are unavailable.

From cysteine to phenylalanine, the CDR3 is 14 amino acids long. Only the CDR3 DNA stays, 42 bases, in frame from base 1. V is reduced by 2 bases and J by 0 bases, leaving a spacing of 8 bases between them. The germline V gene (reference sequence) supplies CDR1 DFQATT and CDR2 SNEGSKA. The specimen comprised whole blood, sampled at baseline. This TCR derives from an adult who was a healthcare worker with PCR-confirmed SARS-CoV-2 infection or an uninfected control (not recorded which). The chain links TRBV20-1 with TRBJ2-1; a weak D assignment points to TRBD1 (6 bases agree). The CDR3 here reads CSARQGSSYNEQFF. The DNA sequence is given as TGCAGTGCTAGACAGGGGAGCTCCTACAATGAGCAGTTCTTC.